The 10 T cell receptor beta chains below all came from one sample that was sequenced in a study of identical twins. Using its own MiXCR run on the 5' RACE reads, TCRdb lists one record per CDR3 protein. Counted here are under 800,000 distinct CDR3 sequences, 21% occurring once; the ten biggest clones make up approximately 4.3%. The sample was also reused in another study, on T cells expressing NK-cell markers.

Sequenced: PBMCs. These receptors were collected from a woman under 30 in good health.

The chain employs TRBV6-1 and TRBJ1-5, with TRBD1 matching 9 bases. Per the germline V gene, CDR1 is MNHNS and CDR2 is SASEGT. The junction had 9 bases not matched to a gene; V was cut back by 5 bases and J by 7 bases. The CDR3 is 15 residues long. The CDR3 coding sequence is TGTGCCAGCAGTCAATACACAGGGGGCGAGCAGCCCCAGCATTTT. Encoded protein: CASSQYTGGEQPQHF.

This clonotype was seen a handful of times. The chain joins TRBV29-1 to TRBJ1-2, with D tentatively TRBD1 (5 bases). Deletions cut 4 bases from V and 7 bases from J, with 10 bases between. The CDR3 is 11 residues long. CDR1 and CDR2 from the germline V gene are SQVTM and ANQGSEA. CDR3 sequence reads: CSVVEGPGYTF. The CDR3 DNA reads as TGCAGCGTTGTTGAGGGACCTGGCTACACCTTC.

This clonotype has only a few counts. The chain has TRBV7-2 and TRBJ1-3; possibly TRBD1 for D (5 bases). Trimming took 0 bases from V and 0 from J, leaving 12 bases between them. Germline V gene data show CDR1 as SGHTA and CDR2 as FQGNSA. The length of the CDR3 is 17 residues. The CDR3 is CASSLAPGPSSGNTIYF. In nucleotides, the CDR3 is TGTGCCAGCAGCTTAGCCCCAGGGCCCAGCTCTGGAAACACCATATATTTT.

This clonotype was detected only a few times. The rearrangement links TRBV10-3 to TRBJ2-7; the D is unclear. V lost 3 bases to trimming and J lost 6 bases, with 24 bases between them. Germline V lookup: CDR1 ENHRY, CDR2 SYGVKD. This CDR3 has 17 amino acids. The CDR3 region is CAISDNRGRVSQGEQYF. DNA for the CDR3: TGTGCCATCAGTGACAATCGTGGTCGAGTATCACAAGGCGAGCAGTACTTC.

Remarks on this clonotype: Lacking the conserved final phenylalanine or tryptophan, this CDR3 likely reflects a read error. The chain has TRBV29-1 and TRBJ1-1; D unclear. V lost 3 bases and J lost 3, with 8 bases in between. This CDR3 contains 12 residues. In germline, CDR1 is SQVTM, CDR2 ANQGSEA. In nucleotides, the CDR3 is TGCAGCGTTGACATTAGGGACACTGAAGCTTTCTAT. Translating it yields CSVDIRDTEAFY.

This sequence joins TRBV11-3 and TRBJ2-1; 10 nucleotides align to TRBD1. The V gene end was trimmed by 6 bases and the J gene end by 8 bases; junction bases not matched to a gene: 7. The CDR3 runs 14 residues. Looked up from germline, CDR1 is SGHNT and CDR2 is YENEEA. CDR3 nucleotide sequence: TGTGCCAGCAGGCCGGGACAGGGGATCCATGAGCAGTTCTTC. Residues: CASRPGQGIHEQFF. The variable domain in full, with the rest retrieved from reference TRBV11-3 and TRBJ2-1, is EAGVVQSPRYKIIEKKQPVAFWCNPISGHNTLYWYLQNLGQGPELLIRYENEEAVDDSQLPKDRFSAERLKGVDSTLKIQPAELGDSAVYLCASRPGQGIHEQFFGPGTRLTVL.

V and J are TRBV12-3 or TRBV12-4 and TRBJ1-2, with TRBD1 matching over 7 bases. V dropped 6 bases and J dropped 8; count of bases not matched to a gene: 9. This CDR3 is built from 13 residues. For the CDR3, the DNA is TGTGCCAGCAGCGTCGGACAGGAGCTAGGCTACACCTTC. This gives the protein CASSVGQELGYTF.

The chain is built from TRBV3-1 and TRBJ2-2; TRBD2 agrees at 9 bases. The CDR3 runs to 18 residues. Germline V CDR1 and CDR2: LGHDT, YNNKEL (reference sequence). Losses at the gene ends were 4 bases for V and 3 bases for J; bases not matched to a gene: 12. CDR3 region: CASSLSLGSGSYTGELFF. CDR3 in DNA: TGTGCCAGCAGCCTCTCCCTGGGTAGCGGGAGTTACACCGGGGAGCTGTTTTTT.

Only a few counts were recorded for this clonotype. V is TRBV13 and J is TRBJ2-2; no clear D gene. The length of the CDR3 is 13 residues. CDR1 and CDR2 (germline): PRHDT, FYEKMQ (reference sequence). The ends were cut back, 2 bases at V and 4 bases at J, with 5 bases in the middle. Here the CDR3 reads CASSLYITGELFF. The CDR3 DNA reads as TGTGCCAGCAGCTTATACATCACCGGGGAGCTGTTTTTT.

CDR3 sequence reads: CASSETGLSTGELFF. The CDR3 nucleotides are TGTGCCAGCAGTGAGACAGGGTTGAGCACCGGGGAGCTGTTTTTT. This chain uses TRBV27 with TRBJ2-2; 7 positions agree with TRBD1. After removal of 5 bases from V and 4 bases from J, the junction contained 7 bases not matched to a gene. There are 15 residues in the CDR3. CDR1 is MNHEY, CDR2 SMNVEV, per germline (reference sequence).